Below, 22 T cell receptor beta chains from the same sample are listed, as sequenced in a study of blood T cell repertoires in COVID-19. Generated by immunoSEQ multiplex PCR, the TCRdb table keeps only in-frame clones and is missing some. The repertoire has a few hundred thousand clones, roughly 90% of them found once; the top ten carry over 1.5%. Specimen: PBMCs or T cells enriched from blood (not recorded which). The source of these receptors is a middle-aged woman who had recovered from COVID-19.

The V and J genes are TRBV6-5 and TRBJ2-7; D is undetermined. V lost 3 bases and J lost 3, with 9 bases in between. Germline values: CDR1 MNHEY, CDR2 SVGAGI. The CDR3 length is 13 residues. In DNA form, the CDR3 reads TGTGCCAGCAGTTATGGTCACGGCTACGAGCAGTACTTC. It is translated as CASSYGHGYEQYF.

V gene TRBV7-8 combines with J gene TRBJ1-2, with D possibly being TRBD1 (5 bases). The CDR3 is 14 amino acids. The V gene's germline CDR1 is SGHVS and CDR2 FQNEAQ. V gave up 3 bases and J gave up 2 bases, with 10 bases separating them. CDR3 coding DNA: TGTGCCAGCAGCTTGGGGGGACGGAACTATGGCTACACCTTC. Translating it yields CASSLGGRNYGYTF.

The V call is TRBV30, the J call TRBJ2-1, with TRBD2 matching 9 bases. V dropped 0 bases and J dropped 9; count of bases not matched to a gene: 15. CDR1 is GTSNPN and CDR2 is SVGIG in the germline V gene (reference sequence). The CDR3 has 17 amino acids. The DNA for the CDR3 is TGTGCCTGGAGTGTACCCCCCTCGCCTAGCGGGAAGTCTGAGCAGTTCTTC. This translates into CAWSVPPSPSGKSEQFF. The complete variable domain, with remaining parts taken from reference TRBV30 and TRBJ2-1, reads SQTIHQWPATLVQPVGSPLSLECTVEGTSNPNLYWYRQAAGRGLQLLFYSVGIGQISSEVPQNLSASRPQDRQFILSSKKLLLSDSGFYLCAWSVPPSPSGKSEQFFGPGTRLTVL.

This rearrangement joins TRBV27 to TRBJ2-6, with D hard to call. With 3 bases removed from V and 4 bases from J, the gap between germline ends came to 13 bases. CDR3 length: 16 amino acids. Germline V lookup: CDR1 MNHEY, CDR2 SMNVEV (reference sequence). The CDR3 DNA is TGTGCCAGCAGTTTCTTCTACCCCGCCGGGGCCAACGTCCTGACTTTC. The encoded protein is CASSFFYPAGANVLTF. Based on the CDR3 plus reference TRBV27 and TRBJ2-6, the full variable domain is EAQVTQNPRYLITVTGKKLTVTCSQNMNHEYMSWYRQDPGLGLRQIYYSMNVEVTDKGDVPEGYKVSRKEKRNFPLILESPSPNQTSLYFCASSFFYPAGANVLTFGAGSRLTVL.

Worth noting for this clone: Distinct nucleotide sequences in the sample also encode this CDR3. The rearrangement uses TRBV19 and TRBJ2-5; 12 positions agree with TRBD2. This CDR3 comprises 15 residues. Losses at the gene ends were 3 bases for V and 2 bases for J; bases not matched to a gene: 1. CDR1 LNHDA and CDR2 SQIVND come from the germline V gene (reference sequence). CDR3 protein: CASSIGLAGQETQYF. The CDR3 nucleotides read TGTGCCAGTAGTATCGGACTAGCGGGACAAGAGACCCAGTACTTC.

This clone was detected only once. The rearrangement uses TRBV3-1 (or the pseudogene TRBV3-2) and TRBJ2-1, with TRBD2 matching 9 bases. Germline-derived CDR1 and CDR2 are LGHDT and YNNKEL (reference sequence). V lost 2 bases to trimming and J lost 3 bases; unmatched junction nucleotides: 11. CDR3 length equals 18 residues. As DNA, the CDR3 is TGTGCCAGCAGCCAACCTCGCGGCGGGAGGGCCCACTACAATGAGCAGTTCTTC. It yields the protein CASSQPRGGRAHYNEQFF.

The rearrangement links TRBV5-1 to TRBJ2-1; D may be TRBD2 (5 bases). V was trimmed by 4 bases and J by 1 base, leaving 12 bases between them. This CDR3 has 15 amino acids. Germline CDR1 is SGHRS and CDR2 is YFSETQ. This chain's CDR3 is CASSTAGPSYNEQFF. CDR3 nucleotides: TGCGCCAGCAGCACTGCGGGCCCATCCTACAATGAGCAGTTCTTC.

This rearrangement joins TRBV15 to TRBJ1-5; D is ambiguous. The V gene's germline CDR1 is LNHNV and CDR2 YYDKDF (reference sequence). The CDR3 loop spans 15 amino acids. The V gene lost 8 bases and the J gene lost 4 bases, with 18 bases spanning the gap. The CDR3 loop is CATPLRRVANQPQHF. The CDR3 DNA is TGTGCCACCCCCTTGAGAAGAGTTGCTAATCAGCCCCAGCATTTT.

This rearrangement joins TRBV11-2 to TRBJ1-1; a possible D gene is TRBD1 (6 bases). The CDR3 length is 16 residues. Germline V gene data show CDR1 as SGHAT and CDR2 as FQNNGV. V was clipped by 5 bases and J by 5 bases, with 21 bases between them. CDR3: CASSLPPGGRKTEAFF. The CDR3 nucleotides read TGTGCCAGCAGCCTTCCGCCCGGGGGGCGCAAAACTGAAGCTTTCTTT.

The chain combines TRBV19 with TRBJ2-3, with D possibly matching TRBD2 (5 bases). The germline gives CDR1 LNHDA, CDR2 SQIVND (reference sequence). This CDR3 spans 13 amino acids. V was pared by 7 bases and J by 0 bases, with 8 bases between. CDR3 sequence: CASNRDSTDTQYF. The CDR3 DNA sequence: TGTGCCAGTAACCGGGATAGCACAGATACGCAGTATTTT.

V and J are TRBV12-3 or TRBV12-4 and TRBJ2-7; the D gene is possibly TRBD1 (5 bases). V dropped 5 bases and J dropped 4 bases, with 6 bases sitting between them. The CDR3 has 11 amino acids. CDR3 DNA: TGTGCCAGCAGTAAGGGGTACGAGCAGTACTTC. The encoded protein is CASSKGYEQYF.

Here the CDR3 reads CASSLLGLGGEQFF. Here the CDR3 DNA reads TGTGCCAGCAGCTTACTTGGACTAGGGGGTGAGCAGTTCTTC. The chain is built from TRBV7-2 and TRBJ2-1; D possibly corresponds to TRBD2 (7 bases). CDR3 length: 14 residues. CDR1 is SGHTA, CDR2 FQGNSA, per germline. The ends were cut back, 2 bases at V and 9 bases at J, with 14 bases in the middle.

The chain joins TRBV5-6 to TRBJ1-1; tentatively, D is TRBD1 (5 bases). Germline V gene lookup returns CDR1 SGHDT and CDR2 YYEEEE. CDR3 length equals 12 residues. Between the trimmed V and J ends, which lost 0 bases and 7 bases, there was a span of 7 bases. CDR3 residues: CASSLVQGEAFF. DNA of the CDR3: TGTGCCAGCAGCTTGGTCCAGGGTGAAGCTTTCTTT.

The rearrangement links TRBV2 to TRBJ2-1; 12 bases agree with TRBD2. The CDR3 totals 14 residues. The ends lost 7 bases at V and 5 bases at J; junction bases unmatched: 3. In germline, CDR1 is SNHLY, CDR2 FYNNEI. In DNA form, the CDR3 reads TGTGCCAGCATGAGGACTAGCGGGAACAATGAGCAGTTCTTC. This sequence encodes CASMRTSGNNEQFF.

The V gene is TRBV5-6, the J gene TRBJ2-1; D unresolved. This CDR3 has 15 residues. V was trimmed by 6 bases and J by 3 bases, leaving 16 bases between them. Germline V lookup: CDR1 SGHDT, CDR2 YYEEEE. CDR3 bases: TGTGCCAGCACCCGAGGAAGCAGCGACTACAATGAGCAGTTCTTC. It yields the protein CASTRGSSDYNEQFF.

The chain links TRBV2 to TRBJ2-1, with 12 bases fitting TRBD2. Germline-derived CDR1 and CDR2 are SNHLY and FYNNEI. CDR3 size: 15 residues. Trimming removed 3 bases from V and 7 bases from J; junction bases left unmatched: 4. The CDR3 coding sequence is TGTGCCAGCAGTGAGTCGACTAGCGGGAGAAATGAGCAGTTCTTC. Residues: CASSESTSGRNEQFF.

This clone was seen a single time. The chain carries TRBV3-1 (or the pseudogene TRBV3-2) and TRBJ2-3; 7 nucleotides line up with TRBD2. J gave up 0 bases and V 2 bases, and 5 bases lay outside the gene matches. Per the germline V gene, CDR1 is LGHDT and CDR2 is YNNKEL (reference sequence). This CDR3 spans 16 amino acids. CDR3 DNA: TGTGCCAGCAGCCAAACGAGCGGGACTAGCACAGATACGCAGTATTTT. It translates to CASSQTSGTSTDTQYF.

This clone was seen a handful of times. The chain carries TRBV4-3 and TRBJ2-1, with 10 positions matching TRBD2. Germline loops: CDR1 LGHNA, CDR2 YSLEER. CDR3 length: 17 amino acids. The V and J ends lost 0 bases and 5 bases, in that order; junction bases with no gene match: 7. CDR3 protein: CASSQDATSGIDNEQFF. In DNA form, the CDR3 reads TGCGCCAGCAGCCAAGACGCAACTAGCGGGATTGACAATGAGCAGTTCTTC.

This chain joins TRBV5-1 and TRBJ2-1; 13 nucleotides agree with TRBD2. J gave up 11 bases and V 4 bases, and 9 bases lay outside the gene matches. Germline V gives CDR1 SGHRS, CDR2 YFSETQ. The CDR3 extends over 15 amino acids. The CDR3: CASSRRLAGGPKQFF. DNA of the CDR3: TGCGCCAGCAGCAGAAGACTAGCGGGAGGCCCCAAGCAGTTCTTC.

The chain employs TRBV6-5 and TRBJ2-2; tentatively, D is TRBD1 (6 bases). Germline V gives CDR1 MNHEY, CDR2 SVGAGI. The CDR3 length is 15 residues. The V gene lost 2 bases and the J gene lost 1 base, with 8 bases spanning the gap. The chain's CDR3 is CASSYTQGNTGELFF. CDR3 nucleotides: TGTGCCAGCAGTTACACACAGGGGAACACCGGGGAGCTGTTTTTT.

The genes are TRBV5-1 and TRBJ2-7, with 7 bases identical to TRBD1. This CDR3 spans 13 amino acids. Germline loops: CDR1 SGHRS, CDR2 YFSETQ. The trim removed 3 bases at V and 10 bases at J, leaving 10 bases unmatched. CDR3 sequence: CASSSPATGEQYF. The CDR3 nucleotides are TGCGCCAGCAGCTCCCCGGCCACAGGGGAACAGTACTTC.

The count of this clone is one. The chain combines TRBV11-1 with TRBJ2-1; 8 bases agree with TRBD2. The germline gives CDR1 SGHAT, CDR2 FQDESV (reference sequence). Trimming took 5 bases from V and 8 from J; bases not matched to a gene: 11. The length of the CDR3 is 15 residues. For the CDR3, the DNA is TGTGCCAGCAGCCCTCGGACTAGCAGGGGACATGAGCAGTTCTTC. It encodes CASSPRTSRGHEQFF.